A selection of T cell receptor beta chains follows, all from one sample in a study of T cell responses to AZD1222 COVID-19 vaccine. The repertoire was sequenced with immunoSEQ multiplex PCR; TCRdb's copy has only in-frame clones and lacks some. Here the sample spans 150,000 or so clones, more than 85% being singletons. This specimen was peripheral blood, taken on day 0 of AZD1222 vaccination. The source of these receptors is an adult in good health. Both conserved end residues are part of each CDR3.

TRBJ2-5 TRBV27 CASSSLAQETQYF
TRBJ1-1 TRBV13 CASSLEGRTNTEAFF
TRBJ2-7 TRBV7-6 CASSLSEHEQYF
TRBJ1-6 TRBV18 CASAPSTGNSPLHF
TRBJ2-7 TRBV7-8 CASSPLAGLSYEQYF
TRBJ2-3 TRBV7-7 CASSLDWADTQYF
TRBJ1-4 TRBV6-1 CASSEVWDRFGEKLFF
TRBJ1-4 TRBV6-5 CASRPGWATNEKLFF
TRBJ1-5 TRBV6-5 CASSRDPRQPQHF
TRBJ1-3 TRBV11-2 CASSSDPSSGNTIYF
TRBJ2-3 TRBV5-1 CASRGGGVHVSDTQYF
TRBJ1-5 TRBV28 CASSGGWWSNQPQHF
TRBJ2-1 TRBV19 CASSIAAGGYNEQFF
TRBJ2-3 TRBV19 CASSIRGLGTDTQYF
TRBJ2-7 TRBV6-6 CASNPADRGQNEQYF
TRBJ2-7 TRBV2 CASTEQGSLYEQYF
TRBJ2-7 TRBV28 CASSLRGPSYEQYF
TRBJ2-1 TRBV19 CASSRAYSEQFF
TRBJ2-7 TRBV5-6 CASSLRDSDSYEQYF
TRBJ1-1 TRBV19 CASSIRDRVPRLNTEAFF
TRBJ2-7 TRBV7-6 CASSPRQGASYEQYF
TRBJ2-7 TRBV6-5 CASSYGDSSPYEQYF
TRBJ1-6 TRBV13 CASSLGAGRTYNSPLHF
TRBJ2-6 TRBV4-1 CASSQDLRDRSYSGANVLTF
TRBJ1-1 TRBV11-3 CASSFREAMGNTEAFF
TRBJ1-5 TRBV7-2 CASSGEGQRDQPQHF
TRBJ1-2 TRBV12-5 CASGPPGWGYTF
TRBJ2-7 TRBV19 CASSRGQGVSGQYF
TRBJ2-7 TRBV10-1 CASGPQGIGYEQYF
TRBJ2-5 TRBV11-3 CASRKGGWQKETQYF
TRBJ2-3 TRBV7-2 CASSLGTSGSFGTDTQYF
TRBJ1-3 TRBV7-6 CASSLAGGAGNTIYF
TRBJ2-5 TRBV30 CAWSSGGRTQYF
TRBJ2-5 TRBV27 CASSSRDGVEYF
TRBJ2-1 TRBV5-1 CASSLSGGPYNEQFF
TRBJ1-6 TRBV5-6 CASSLIGGQTDNSPLHF
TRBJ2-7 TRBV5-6 CASSLMMWGREQYF
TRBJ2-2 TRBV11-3 CASRLQDRNTGELFF
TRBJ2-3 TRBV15 CATTSSPKDTQYF
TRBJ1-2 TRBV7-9 CASTFAGETYTF
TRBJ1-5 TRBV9 CASSATGRQPQHF
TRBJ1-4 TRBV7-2 CASSLIGATNEKLFF
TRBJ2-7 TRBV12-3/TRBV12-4 CASSLVTYEQYF
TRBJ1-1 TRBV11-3 CASSLVWGNTEAFF
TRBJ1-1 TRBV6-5 CASSLSNTEAFF
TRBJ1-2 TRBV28 CASEDGYTF
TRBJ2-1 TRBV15 CATSRPTGAGQFF
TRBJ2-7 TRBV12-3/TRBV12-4 CASSFRHEQYF
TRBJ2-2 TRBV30 CAWSAGQPNTGELFF
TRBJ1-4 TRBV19 CASSKETGRFEKLFF
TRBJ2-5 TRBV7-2 CASSSPPMAQTQYF
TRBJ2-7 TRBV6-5 CASLADFTYEQYF
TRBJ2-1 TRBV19 CASSIDHDTPSYNEQFF
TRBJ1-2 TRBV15 CATSRDRGAPGVGYTF
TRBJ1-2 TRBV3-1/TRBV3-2 CASSQTGLPGYTF
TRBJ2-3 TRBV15 CATSRGPSETQYF
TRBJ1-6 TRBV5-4 CASSLGGPSINSPLHF
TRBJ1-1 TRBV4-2 CASSSLSGDTEAFF